The following is a T cell receptor beta chain sequence with its context. Its cognate antigen is unknown. The data were produced by immunoSEQ multiplex PCR, yet TCRdb's version contains in-frame clones alone and is incomplete. The sample has roughly 150,000 clones, roughly nine tenths seen once. The sample originates from a study of T cell responses to AZD1222 COVID-19 vaccine. Study-level points and caveats: A rise in Spike-specific TCR breadth and depth followed two AZD1222 doses.

This TCR was sampled from an adult who received the AZD1222 COVID-19 vaccine. The sample consisted of peripheral blood, taken 28 days after the second AZD1222 dose.

CDR3 sequence: CASSLGDRPTDTQYF. The CDR3 DNA reads TGCGCCAGCAGCTTGGGGGACAGACCGACAGATACGCAGTATTTT. The chain employs TRBV5-1 and TRBJ2-3; 7 nucleotides match TRBD1. The CDR3 runs to 15 residues. Germline CDR1 SGHRS, CDR2 YFSETQ. V dropped 0 bases and J dropped 3; count of bases not matched to a gene: 4. The full variable domain, its missing parts supplied by reference TRBV5-1 and TRBJ2-3, is KAGVTQTPRYLIKTRGQQVTLSCSPISGHRSVSWYQQTPGQGLQFLFEYFSETQRNKGNFPGRFSGRQFSNSRSEMNVSTLELGDSALYLCASSLGDRPTDTQYFGPGTRLTVL.